Below are 19 T cell receptor beta chains sequenced from a single sample in a study of blood T cell repertoires in COVID-19. TCRdb's copy holds only in-frame clones and misses some; the assay was immunoSEQ multiplex PCR. The table has approximately 390,000 clones, 90% seen once. Input material: peripheral blood. The receptors here all came from a young man with active or convalescent COVID-19.

This clone was seen just once. The chain carries TRBV15 and TRBJ1-3; D may be TRBD1 (5 bases). Germline CDR1 reads LNHNV; CDR2 reads YYDKDF (reference sequence). The CDR3 has 16 residues. V was shortened by 1 base and J by 6 bases, with 16 bases between the two germline ends. For the CDR3, the DNA is TGTGCCACCAGCAGAGGGTCTGGCAGGGTAGAAAACACCATATATTTT. This encodes CATSRGSGRVENTIYF.

The table lists this clone with a few counts. This chain joins TRBV7-6 and TRBJ2-1; 11 bases line up with TRBD1. J lost 7 bases, V lost 1 base, and 18 bases had no gene match. The V gene's germline CDR1 is SGHVS and CDR2 FNYEAQ. This CDR3 contains 20 residues. DNA of the CDR3: TGTGCCAGCAGCTTAGGATATGGCAGGACAGGGGGCCATCAAGGTAATGAGCAGTTCTTC. Translating it yields CASSLGYGRTGGHQGNEQFF.

The rearrangement links TRBV28 to TRBJ1-6; 8 nucleotides agree with TRBD1. This CDR3 is 13 amino acids long. The V gene end was trimmed by 8 bases and the J gene end by 9 bases; junction bases not matched to a gene: 6. From germline, CDR1 is MDHEN and CDR2 SYDVKM. The chain's CDR3 is CASRTGLISPLHF. The CDR3 DNA reads as TGTGCCAGCCGGACAGGGTTAATTTCACCCCTCCACTTT.

The table lists this clone with a few counts. The chain is built from TRBV5-1 and TRBJ2-7, with TRBD1 identical over 7 bases. This CDR3 region has 14 residues. After removal of 3 bases from V and 2 bases from J, the junction contained 5 bases not matched to a gene. Germline V gene data show CDR1 as SGHRS and CDR2 as YFSETQ. As DNA, the CDR3 is TGCGCCAGCAGCTCGACAGGGAAAACCTACGAGCAGTACTTC. Amino acids: CASSSTGKTYEQYF.

This clone was detected once. The rearrangement links TRBV28 to TRBJ2-7; a weak D match, TRBD2 (5 bases). The CDR3 consists of 13 residues. The V gene's germline CDR1 is MDHEN and CDR2 SYDVKM. V gave up 5 bases and J gave up 3 bases, with 11 bases separating them. CDR3 coding DNA: TGTGCCAGCAGTCCCTCGGGGATCTACGAGCAGTACTTC. Amino acid sequence: CASSPSGIYEQYF.

The chain employs TRBV19 and TRBJ2-3, with 8 bases aligning to TRBD1. Germline CDR1 is LNHDA and CDR2 is SQIVND (reference sequence). This CDR3 comprises 13 residues. V shed 8 bases, J shed 7 bases, and the junction held 8 bases outside the gene matches. In DNA form, the CDR3 reads TGTGCCAGTTCCGACAGGGGACTTTATACGCAGTATTTT. It is translated as CASSDRGLYTQYF.

The V gene is TRBV24-1, the J gene TRBJ2-7, with 10 bases matching TRBD2. The germline V gene encodes CDR1 KGHDR and CDR2 SFDVKD. With 5 bases clipped from V and 5 bases from J, the junction kept 17 bases outside the gene matches. This CDR3 comprises 18 residues. CDR3 protein: CATSAGGTAGGFVHEQYF. In DNA form, the CDR3 reads TGTGCCACCAGTGCCGGCGGCACAGCGGGGGGGTTCGTCCACGAGCAGTACTTC.

This chain links TRBV27 with TRBJ1-1; D gene uncertain. Germline CDR1 MNHEY, CDR2 SMNVEV (reference sequence). The CDR3 spans 14 residues. Between the trimmed V and J ends, which lost 4 bases and 6 bases, there was a span of 15 bases. The DNA for the CDR3 is TGTGCCAGCAGTTCCGGACTCATAGGCGCTGAAGCTTTCTTT. As protein: CASSSGLIGAEAFF.

This chain joins TRBV6-4 and TRBJ2-5; D unclear. The CDR3 is 13 residues long. Germline V gene sequence: CDR1 MRHNA, CDR2 SNTAGT. V lost 2 bases, J lost 5 bases, and 9 bases lay in between. Here the CDR3 reads CASSDPGEETQYF. CDR3 bases: TGTGCCAGCAGTGACCCGGGTGAGGAGACCCAGTACTTC.

This chain links TRBV2 with TRBJ1-5, with D perhaps TRBD1 (6 bases). CDR1 is SNHLY, CDR2 FYNNEI, per germline. The V gene lost 5 bases and the J gene lost 5 bases, with 22 bases spanning the gap. The CDR3 contains 17 residues. The CDR3: CASSILPGHLSYQPQHF. CDR3 nucleotides: TGTGCCAGCAGTATACTACCGGGACACCTTTCCTATCAGCCCCAGCATTTT.

This chain uses TRBV19 with TRBJ1-2; D gene ambiguous. V was clipped by 5 bases and J by 4 bases, with 20 bases between them. The CDR3 is 16 amino acids. Germline CDR1 LNHDA, CDR2 SQIVND (reference sequence). This CDR3 is CASSPTKGGLAYGYTF. DNA for the CDR3: TGTGCCAGTAGTCCCACCAAGGGAGGGCTTGCCTATGGCTACACCTTC.

The chain couples TRBV7-2 to TRBJ1-3; TRBD1 aligns across 7 bases. This CDR3 has 16 residues. Germline CDR1 and CDR2: SGHTA and FQGNSA. Unmatched junction bases numbered 5, after V lost 3 bases and J lost 0 bases. DNA of the CDR3: TGTGCCAGCAGCTTCTCCGGGACAGCCTCTGGAAACACCATATATTTT. It yields the protein CASSFSGTASGNTIYF.

The rearrangement links TRBV7-2 to TRBJ2-7; D call uncertain. The germline V gene encodes CDR1 SGHTA and CDR2 FQGNSA. Trimming cost V 5 bases and J 4 bases, with 12 bases left between them. This CDR3 has 13 amino acids. The CDR3 region is CASSPGTIYEQYF. The DNA for the CDR3 is TGTGCCAGCAGCCCTGGCACCATTTACGAGCAGTACTTC.

This chain links TRBV2 with TRBJ1-2; no clear D. V dropped 5 bases and J dropped 8 bases, with 12 bases sitting between them. Germline-derived CDR1 and CDR2 are SNHLY and FYNNEI. CDR3 length: 12 amino acids. In DNA form, the CDR3 reads TGTGCCAGCAGTTCAAGTCAACGGGGCTACACCTTC. Translated, it gives CASSSSQRGYTF.

J is TRBJ1-1 and V is TRBV7-9; the D is unclear. Germline V gene data show CDR1 as SEHNR and CDR2 as FQNEAQ (reference sequence). The CDR3 has 14 amino acids. Deletions cut 2 bases from V and 0 bases from J, with 7 bases between. The CDR3 DNA reads as TGTGCCAGCAGCTTAAGTGGAGTGAACACTGAAGCTTTCTTT. Its translation: CASSLSGVNTEAFF.

This chain links TRBV3-1 (or the pseudogene TRBV3-2) with TRBJ1-1; 9 nucleotides line up with TRBD1. The junction had 13 bases not matched to a gene; V was cut back by 1 base and J by 1 base. The length of the CDR3 is 19 residues. Germline V gene lookup returns CDR1 LGHDT and CDR2 YNNKEL (reference sequence). CDR3 in amino acids: CASSQVTGDRVFENTEAFF. The CDR3, as DNA: TGTGCCAGCAGCCAAGTAACTGGGGACAGGGTTTTTGAGAACACTGAAGCTTTCTTT.

This clone occurred a few times. The V call is TRBV3-1 (or the pseudogene TRBV3-2), the J call TRBJ1-1, with a possible D match to TRBD1 (5 bases). The CDR3 has 19 amino acids. Per germline, CDR1 LGHDT and CDR2 YNNKEL (reference sequence). V was pared by 0 bases and J by 4 bases, with 24 bases between. The CDR3 DNA sequence: TGTGCCAGCAGCCAAGATTCGAAGGGGAACGGTGAGTGGTGCACTGAAGCTTTCTTT. It is translated as CASSQDSKGNGEWCTEAFF.

Regarding this clone: Other DNA sequences within the sample encode an identical CDR3. The chain has TRBV7-2 and TRBJ2-7, with TRBD2 matching over 9 bases. J lost 2 bases, V lost 0 bases, and 2 bases had no gene match. Germline lookup yields CDR1 SGHTA and CDR2 FQGNSA. CDR3 length: 15 residues. This chain's CDR3 is CASSLAAGGPYEQYF. The CDR3 DNA reads TGTGCCAGCAGCTTAGCAGCGGGGGGCCCCTACGAGCAGTACTTC.

In DNA form, the CDR3 reads TGTGCCAGCAGCTTCACGGGACAGGGGGCCTACACCATATATTTT. This translates into CASSFTGQGAYTIYF. The rearrangement links TRBV7-9 to TRBJ1-3; TRBD1 matches at 12 bases. This CDR3 has 15 residues. V dropped 3 bases and J dropped 8; count of bases not matched to a gene: 5. CDR1 and CDR2 from the germline V gene are SEHNR and FQNEAQ (reference sequence). The entire variable domain, with the rest obtained from reference TRBV7-9 and TRBJ1-3, is as follows: DTGVSQNPRHKITKRGQNVTFRCDPISEHNRLYWYRQTLGQGPEFLTYFQNEAQLEKSRLLSDRFSAERPKGSFSTLEIQRTEQGDSAMYLCASSFTGQGAYTIYFGEGSWLTVV.